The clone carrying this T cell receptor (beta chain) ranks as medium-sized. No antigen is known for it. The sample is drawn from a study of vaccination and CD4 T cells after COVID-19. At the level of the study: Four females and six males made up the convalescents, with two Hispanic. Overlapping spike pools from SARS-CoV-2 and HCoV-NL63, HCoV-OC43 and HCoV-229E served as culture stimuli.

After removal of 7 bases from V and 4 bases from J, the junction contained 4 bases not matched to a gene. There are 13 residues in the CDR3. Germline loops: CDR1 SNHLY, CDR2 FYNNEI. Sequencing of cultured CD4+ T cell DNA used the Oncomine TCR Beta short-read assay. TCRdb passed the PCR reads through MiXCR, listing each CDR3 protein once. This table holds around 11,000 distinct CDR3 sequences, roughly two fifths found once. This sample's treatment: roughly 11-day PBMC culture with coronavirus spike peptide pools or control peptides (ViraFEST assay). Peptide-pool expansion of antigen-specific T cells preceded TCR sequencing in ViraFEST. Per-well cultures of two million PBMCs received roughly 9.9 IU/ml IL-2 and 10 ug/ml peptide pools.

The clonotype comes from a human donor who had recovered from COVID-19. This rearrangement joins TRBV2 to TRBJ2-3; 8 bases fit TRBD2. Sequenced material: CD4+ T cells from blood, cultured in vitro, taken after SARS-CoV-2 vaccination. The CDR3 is CASTREGADTQYF. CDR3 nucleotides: TGTGCCAGCACCCGGGAGGGGGCAGATACGCAGTATTTT.